The 27 T cell receptor beta chains below were found in one sample sequenced in a study of T cells in women clearing cervical HPV infection. Here immunoSEQ multiplex PCR was the method, and the copy in TCRdb shows in-frame clones only, minus some. The ten most abundant clones cover 6% to 8% of a sample with around 39,000 clones. What was sequenced was blood buffy coat. The receptors originated from a woman between 18 and 69 years old with a cervical HPV16 infection that either progressed to CIN3+ or cleared (not recorded which).

A remark on this clone: The CDR3 end lies 3 residues beyond the end of the read and is filled in from the germline J gene. The rearrangement links TRBV14 to TRBJ2-4; the D gene is possibly TRBD2 (6 bases). This CDR3 contains 17 residues. Trimming took 4 bases from V and 2 from J, leaving 18 bases between them. CDR1 is SGHDN, CDR2 FVKESK, per germline. CDR3 bases read: TGTGCCAGCAGCCTGAGTGGGGTGCGGGACTCCAAAAACATT. Translated, it gives CASSLSGVRDSKNI. The full CDR3 is CASSLSGVRDSKNIQYF.

A word on this clone: The CDR3 extends 3 residues past the end of the read, so its final part is completed from the germline J gene. The chain is built from TRBV12-5 and TRBJ2-3, with 10 bases identical to TRBD2. CDR1 and CDR2 from the germline V gene are LGHNT and FRNRAP. V gave up 4 bases and J gave up 2 bases; unmatched junction bases: 6. This CDR3 has 16 amino acids. The CDR3 region is CASGSWTSGDTDTQYF. Incomplete CDR3 DNA: TGTGCTAGTGGTTCCTGGACTAGCGGCGACACAGATACG.

Comments on this clone: The read ends 3 residues shy of where the CDR3 ends; the end is completed using the germline J gene. This chain links TRBV7-9 with TRBJ2-7, with 7 bases aligning to TRBD1. The CDR3 totals 12 residues. Unmatched junction bases numbered 4, after V lost 5 bases and J lost 6 bases. CDR1 SEHNR and CDR2 FQNEAQ come from the germline V gene (reference sequence). The DNA read from the CDR3 is TGTGCCAGCAGCCCGACAGGGAGCGAG. Amino acids: CASSPTGSE. The whole CDR3 reads CASSPTGSEQYF.

As for this clone: Read data end 3 residues before the CDR3 end; the end is taken from the germline J gene. This chain uses TRBV7-9 with TRBJ1-6; 8 bases line up with TRBD1. After removal of 7 bases from V and 8 bases from J, the junction contained 4 bases not matched to a gene. The germline V gene encodes CDR1 SEHNR and CDR2 FQNEAQ (reference sequence). The CDR3 contains 13 residues. Partial CDR3 DNA: TGTGCCAGCATCGGACAGGGAGATTCACCC. It encodes CASIGQGDSP. In full, the CDR3 reads CASIGQGDSPLHF.

As to this clone: Read data end 3 residues before the CDR3 end; the end is taken from the germline J gene. The chain employs TRBV11-2 and TRBJ1-1; TRBD1 agrees at 8 bases. This CDR3 comprises 15 residues. Trimming took 3 bases from V and 0 from J; bases not matched to a gene: 3. Germline lookup yields CDR1 SGHAT and CDR2 FQNNGV. CDR3 bases read: TGTGCCAGCAGCTTCTACAGGGGGATGAACACTGAA. As protein: CASSFYRGMNTE. The complete CDR3 reads CASSFYRGMNTEAFF.

About this clone: The read ends 3 residues before the CDR3 terminus; that terminus is restored from the germline J gene. The genes are TRBV5-6 and TRBJ2-5; tentative D call: TRBD2 (6 bases). Per the germline V gene, CDR1 is SGHDT and CDR2 is YYEEEE. The CDR3 sequence is 15 residues long. V lost 4 bases to trimming and J lost 3 bases, with 16 bases between them. The CDR3 sequence is CASSAWGSGKETQYF. CDR3 bases read: TGTGCCAGCAGCGCTTGGGGTAGCGGAAAAGAGACC.

Comment on this clone: Coverage ceases 3 residues before the CDR3 finishes, and the germline J gene fills in the end. The genes are TRBV5-1 and TRBJ2-3; D is unresolved. The CDR3 is 15 amino acids. Germline values: CDR1 SGHRS, CDR2 YFSETQ. Trimming took off 0 bases at V and 5 bases at J, with 13 bases between the two ends. The CDR3 loop reads CASSLDYHLEDTQYF. Incomplete CDR3 DNA: TGCGCCAGCAGCTTGGACTACCACCTCGAAGATACG.

About this clone itself: The sequenced fragment ends 3 residues before the CDR3 boundary, so the rest is inferred from the germline J gene. The chain recombines TRBV11-2 with TRBJ1-2; 11 bases match TRBD1. Germline V gene data show CDR1 as SGHAT and CDR2 as FQNNGV. V shed 1 base, J shed 7 bases, and the junction held 5 bases outside the gene matches. CDR3 length: 15 amino acids. CDR3 DNA (partial): TGTGCCAGCAGCTTAGTAACCGGGACAGGGGGTGGC. It encodes CASSLVTGTGGG. The whole CDR3 region reads CASSLVTGTGGGYTF.

Concerning this clone: The read terminates 3 residues before the CDR3 end, so the remaining end is supplied by the germline J gene. Other DNA variants within this sample encode the same CDR3. The chain links TRBV5-1 to TRBJ1-3; no clear D. The germline CDR1 and CDR2 sequences are SGHRS and YFSETQ. Deletions cut 0 bases from V and 1 base from J, with 11 bases between. CDR3 length: 16 residues. CDR3 DNA (partial): TGCGCCAGCAGCTTGGCCACAGACATATCTGGAAACACC. Translating it yields CASSLATDISGNT. The complete CDR3 reads CASSLATDISGNTIYF.

A note on this clone: Read sequence stops 3 residues before the CDR3 end, and the germline J gene provides the missing end. V usage is TRBV4-2 and J usage is TRBJ2-7; no clear D gene. The germline V and J ends were trimmed by 0 bases and 6 bases, with 6 bases remaining between them. From germline, CDR1 is LGHNA and CDR2 YNFKEQ. CDR3 length: 12 amino acids. The sequenced part of the CDR3 DNA is TGTGCCAGCAGCCAAGATAGGGCCGAG. The encoded protein is CASSQDRAE. Given in full, the CDR3 is CASSQDRAEQYF.

Worth noting for this clone: The missing CDR3 end, 3 residues past where the read stops, is filled in from the germline J gene. The genes are TRBV11-2 and TRBJ1-4; perhaps TRBD1 as D (6 bases). CDR1 and CDR2 from the germline V gene are SGHAT and FQNNGV. V lost 5 bases, J lost 5 bases, and 15 bases lay in between. The CDR3 is 15 amino acids. The CDR3 bases that were read are TGTGCCAGCAGCGGGAACGGACAGCCGAATGAAAAA. This sequence encodes CASSGNGQPNEK. The whole CDR3 reads CASSGNGQPNEKLFF.

As for this clone: The read terminates 3 residues ahead of where the CDR3 ends, so the germline J gene completes it. This chain joins TRBV4-1 and TRBJ2-7, with D possibly matching TRBD2 (6 bases). This CDR3 region has 16 residues. Germline lookup yields CDR1 MGHRA and CDR2 YSYEKL. Trimming removed 0 bases at V and 4 bases at J, with 16 bases between. The sequenced CDR3 bases are TGCGCCAGCAGCCAAGATCGACTAGTGGTGGGATACGAG. The encoded protein is CASSQDRLVVGYE. The complete CDR3 reads CASSQDRLVVGYEQYF.

A word on this clone: With the read ending 3 residues before the CDR3 end, the germline J gene is used to fill in that end. This chain uses TRBV19 with TRBJ1-5, with 10 positions matching TRBD1. This CDR3 spans 17 amino acids. V gave up 5 bases and J gave up 2 bases; unmatched junction bases: 9. Germline loops: CDR1 LNHDA, CDR2 SQIVND (reference sequence). The CDR3 region is CASSGPTGGRGNQPQHF. Partial CDR3 DNA: TGTGCCAGTAGTGGCCCGACAGGGGGCAGGGGCAATCAGCCC.

With regard to this clone: Read sequence stops 3 residues before the CDR3 end, and the germline J gene provides the missing end. The chain joins TRBV5-6 to TRBJ1-2, with D perhaps matching TRBD1 (6 bases). CDR1 is SGHDT and CDR2 is YYEEEE in the germline V gene. The CDR3 sequence is 13 residues long. Trimming cost V 6 bases and J 2 bases, with 11 bases left between them. The covered CDR3 bases are TGTGCCAGCAACAGGGCCGGGAACTATGGC. Amino acid sequence: CASNRAGNYG. The entire CDR3 is CASNRAGNYGYTF.

Points on this clone: The DNA ends 3 residues before the CDR3 does, and the rest of the CDR3 is filled in from the germline J gene. The chain uses TRBV5-6 and TRBJ1-1; D may be TRBD1 (6 bases). The germline V gene encodes CDR1 SGHDT and CDR2 YYEEEE. The CDR3 has 13 residues. The germline V and J ends were trimmed by 1 base and 4 bases, with 8 bases remaining between them. CDR3 sequence reads: CASSLQGSTEAFF. Incomplete CDR3 DNA: TGTGCCAGCAGCTTGCAGGGGAGCACTGAA.

Of note for this clone: From the germline J gene comes the end of the CDR3, since the read stops 3 residues before it. The chain links TRBV12-3 or TRBV12-4 to TRBJ1-2; D not resolved. The V gene lost 8 bases and the J gene lost 3 bases, with 10 bases spanning the gap. The CDR3 covers 12 residues. The CDR3 loop is CASSHGDYGYTF. Incomplete CDR3 DNA: TGTGCCAGCTCGCACGGGGACTATGGC.

As to this clone: The CDR3 goes on 3 residues after the read ends, and that part is filled in from the germline J gene. This chain connects TRBV7-8 to TRBJ2-5, with 11 bases that match TRBD2. The CDR3 length is 15 residues. The germline gives CDR1 SGHVS, CDR2 FQNEAQ. Losses at the gene ends were 3 bases for V and 5 bases for J; bases not matched to a gene: 5. The CDR3 region is CASSLVAGGRETQYF. CDR3 bases read: TGTGCCAGCAGCTTGGTAGCGGGGGGGCGTGAGACC.

Notes on this clone: The read ends 3 residues early relative to the CDR3; the germline J gene fills the gap. The chain combines TRBV7-9 with TRBJ1-2, with D tentatively TRBD1 (6 bases). CDR1 is SEHNR, CDR2 FQNEAQ, per germline (reference sequence). The length of the CDR3 is 15 residues. The part of the CDR3 DNA that was read is TGTGCCAGCGGCTCGGCGGGCAGGGGTACCGACGAC. Translation: CASGSAGRGTDD. The full CDR3 protein reads CASGSAGRGTDDYTF. The complete variable domain, with remaining parts taken from reference TRBV7-9 and TRBJ1-2, reads DTGVSQNPRHKITKRGQNVTFRCDPISEHNRLYWYRQTLGQGPEFLTYFQNEAQLEKSRLLSDRFSAERPKGSFSTLEIQRTEQGDSAMYLCASGSAGRGTDDYTFGSGTRLTVV.

As regards this clone: The sequenced fragment ends 3 residues before the CDR3 boundary, so the rest is inferred from the germline J gene. The genes are TRBV7-2 and TRBJ1-5; the D gene is possibly TRBD1 (5 bases). Germline V CDR1 and CDR2: SGHTA, FQGNSA. The CDR3 runs 14 residues. V was clipped by 5 bases and J by 3 bases, with 11 bases between them. The chain's CDR3 is CASSPGGVNQPQHF. Incomplete CDR3 DNA: TGTGCCAGCAGCCCTGGGGGGGTCAATCAGCCC.

Notes on this clone: The read halts 3 residues ahead of the CDR3 end, with the missing end drawn from the germline J gene. The V gene is TRBV5-1, the J gene TRBJ2-7, with TRBD2 as a possible D gene (6 bases). The CDR3 sequence is 15 residues long. Trimming removed 0 bases at V and 6 bases at J, with 16 bases between. CDR1 SGHRS and CDR2 YFSETQ come from the germline V gene. Partial CDR3 DNA: TGCGCCAGCAGCTTGGGACTTAGCGGCTCAGGCGAG. Amino acids: CASSLGLSGSGE. The CDR3 in full is CASSLGLSGSGEQYF.

In regard to this clone: The read is 3 residues too short to cover the CDR3 end, so that end is filled in from the germline J gene. The V and J genes are TRBV19 and TRBJ2-3; 7 nucleotides match TRBD1. Germline values: CDR1 LNHDA, CDR2 SQIVND (reference sequence). The CDR3 is 15 amino acids. The CDR3 DNA, read in part, is TGTGCCAGTAGTATAACGCCCCCAGGGGGTCAGCCG. This sequence encodes CASSITPPGGQP. The entire CDR3 reads CASSITPPGGQPQYF.

Details on this clone: The observed sequence ends 3 residues before the CDR3 terminus, with the missing tail filled in from the germline J gene. This sequence joins TRBV5-6 and TRBJ1-4; 9 nucleotides line up with TRBD1. V lost 4 bases, J lost 8 bases, and 6 bases stayed unmatched. The CDR3 runs to 14 residues. Germline lookup yields CDR1 SGHDT and CDR2 YYEEEE. The CDR3 DNA, read in part, is TGTGCCAGCAGCAAACAGGGGGCCCAGGAAAAA. This translates into CASSKQGAQEK. The whole CDR3 protein reads CASSKQGAQEKLFF.

A word on this clone: The CDR3 end falls 3 residues outside the read, so it is completed with the germline J gene. This chain connects TRBV5-6 to TRBJ1-2; D not certain. The V gene's germline CDR1 is SGHDT and CDR2 YYEEEE. This CDR3 comprises 14 residues. Trimming left V 0 bases short and J 7 bases short, with 13 bases between. The CDR3 here is CASSLALGVFGYTF. The part of the CDR3 DNA that was read is TGTGCCAGCAGCTTGGCCCTAGGCGTATTTGGC.

Comment on this clone: The missing CDR3 end, 3 residues past where the read stops, is filled in from the germline J gene. The chain uses TRBV12-3 or TRBV12-4 and TRBJ2-1; maybe TRBD2 (5 bases). V was cut by 7 bases and J by 0 bases, with 19 bases left in between. The CDR3 consists of 17 residues. The CDR3 sequence is CASTGFSGKTSYNEQFF. The sequenced part of the CDR3 DNA is TGTGCCAGCACGGGTTTTTCGGGGAAAACCTCCTACAATGAG.

As for this clone: The read falls 3 residues short of the CDR3 end, and the missing part is taken from the germline J gene. This chain connects TRBV4-1 to TRBJ1-3; TRBD1 agrees at 7 bases. J was trimmed by 4 bases and V by 2 bases; bases with no gene match: 14. CDR3 length equals 18 residues. In germline, CDR1 is MGHRA, CDR2 YSYEKL. The sequenced CDR3 bases are TGCGCCAGCAGCCAAACGATGTACAGGGGAGTAGACGGAAACACC. Its protein is CASSQTMYRGVDGNT. The CDR3 as a whole reads CASSQTMYRGVDGNTIYF.

Regarding this clone: The read is 3 residues too short to cover the CDR3 end, so that end is filled in from the germline J gene. V and J are TRBV7-9 and TRBJ1-4, with 7 bases matching TRBD1. Losses at the gene ends were 5 bases for V and 8 bases for J; bases not matched to a gene: 11. The CDR3 extends over 15 amino acids. Germline assignment: CDR1 SEHNR and CDR2 FQNEAQ (reference sequence). The CDR3 DNA, read in part, is TGTGCCAGCAGCCCTTCGACAGGGTTTAGGGAAAAA. It codes for CASSPSTGFREK. In full, the CDR3 is CASSPSTGFREKLFF. The variable domain in full, with the rest retrieved from reference TRBV7-9 and TRBJ1-4, is DTGVSQNPRHKITKRGQNVTFRCDPISEHNRLYWYRQTLGQGPEFLTYFQNEAQLEKSRLLSDRFSAERPKGSFSTLEIQRTEQGDSAMYLCASSPSTGFREKLFFGSGTQLSVL.

Remarks on this clone: The read ends 3 residues before the CDR3 terminus; that terminus is restored from the germline J gene. The rearrangement uses TRBV19 and TRBJ1-5, with no clear D. The CDR3 is 14 residues long. Trimming cost V 8 bases and J 5 bases, with 16 bases left between them. The germline V gene encodes CDR1 LNHDA and CDR2 SQIVND (reference sequence). The CDR3 loop reads CASAEPGSYQPQHF. The sequenced CDR3 bases are TGTGCCAGTGCTGAGCCGGGGAGTTATCAGCCC.